A selection of T cell receptor beta chains follows, all from one sample in a study of PD-L1 blockade in urothelial cancer. Assay: immunoSEQ multiplex PCR; the TCRdb copy retains only in-frame clones and omits some. The profile covers tens of thousands of clones, with around 84% appearing a single time and around 15% taken by the ten largest. Sequencing used PBMCs, obtained around atezolizumab (anti-PD-L1) treatment. Receptor source: a man aged 55 to 70 with urothelial cancer. CDR3s include the opening cysteine and the closing phenylalanine or tryptophan. D genes are given only for firm matches. The size field is filled for only some rows; it gives once, few, many or a size class.

>TRBD1|TRBV5-5|TRBJ1-5|.
CASSLEQGAGQPQHF
TGTGCCAGCAGCTTGGAACAGGGGGCCGGTCAGCCCCAGCATTTT
>.|TRBV5-6|TRBJ2-7|.
CASSSRTTAGAEQYF
TGTGCCAGCAGCTCCCGGACGACAGCCGGAGCCGAGCAGTACTTC
>.|TRBV29-1|TRBJ1-2|few
CSVEERGTGYTF
TGCAGCGTTGAAGAAAGGGGAACTGGCTACACCTTC
>.|TRBV2|TRBJ2-2|.
CASKRTAMNTGELFF
TGTGCCAGCAAGCGGACAGCGATGAACACCGGGGAGCTGTTTTTT
>TRBD2|TRBV30|TRBJ2-7|.
CAWTLRTSGSYEQYF
TGTGCCTGGACCTTGAGGACTAGCGGGAGCTACGAGCAGTACTTC
>TRBD1|TRBV18|TRBJ2-2|.
CASSLHTPRQGYTGELFF
TGTGCCAGCTCACTTCACACCCCTAGACAGGGCTACACCGGGGAGCTGTTTTTT
>TRBD1|TRBV29-1|TRBJ1-2|.
CSARTGLDYGYTF
TGCAGCGCCAGGACAGGGCTTGACTATGGCTACACCTTC
>TRBD1|TRBV30|TRBJ1-1|.
CAWNKHRGLVTEAFF
TGTGCCTGGAACAAGCACAGGGGGCTGGTCACTGAAGCTTTCTTT
>TRBD2|TRBV11-2|TRBJ2-7|.
CASSHGLAGREQYF
TGTGCCAGCAGCCATGGACTAGCCGGGCGCGAGCAGTACTTC
>.|TRBV28|TRBJ1-1|once
CASSLVTGSEAFF
TGTGCCAGCAGTTTGGTAACAGGGAGTGAAGCTTTCTTT
>TRBD2|TRBV10-3|TRBJ2-1|.
CATHGTSTNEQFF
TGTGCCACCCACGGGACTAGTACCAATGAGCAGTTCTTC
>.|TRBV9|TRBJ1-5|.
CASAPEANQPQHF
TGTGCCAGCGCACCGGAGGCCAATCAGCCCCAGCATTTT
>.|TRBV28|TRBJ1-2|.
CASMRGGVVYGYTF
TGTGCCAGCATGCGCGGGGGGGTAGTTTATGGCTACACCTTC
>.|TRBV5-1|TRBJ1-1|once
CASTPDTLNTEAFF
TGCGCCAGCACACCAGACACCTTGAACACTGAAGCTTTCTTT
>.|TRBV5-4|TRBJ1-1|many
CASSEPGGGAFF
TGTGCCAGCAGCGAACCGGGGGGTGGAGCTTTCTTT
>.|TRBV5-5|TRBJ2-5|.
CASSLGGNQETQYF
TGTGCCAGCAGCTTGGGCGGGAACCAAGAGACCCAGTACTTC
>.|TRBV4-1|TRBJ2-2|.
CASSQGASNTGELFF
TGCGCCAGCAGCCAAGGTGCAAGCAACACCGGGGAGCTGTTTTTT
>TRBD1|TRBV19|TRBJ2-7|.
CASSSGTGGYEQYF
TGTGCCAGTAGTTCCGGGACAGGTGGTTACGAGCAGTACTTC
>.|TRBV5-6|TRBJ2-7|.
CASSLQGPSSYKQYF
TGTGCCAGCAGCTTGCAGGGGCCCAGCTCCTACAAGCAGTACTTC
>.|TRBV27|TRBJ2-2|.
CASRGAAGELFF
TGTGCCAGCCGCGGGGCCGCCGGGGAGCTGTTTTTT
>.|TRBV18|TRBJ2-1|.
CASSPIGDSYNEQFF
TGTGCCAGCTCACCCATAGGGGACTCCTACAATGAGCAGTTCTTC
>TRBD1|TRBV5-1|TRBJ1-5|.
CASSLMTGIDQPQHF
TGCGCCAGCAGCCTAATGACAGGGATTGATCAGCCCCAGCATTTT
>TRBD2|TRBV5-4|TRBJ2-6|few
CASSSGLAGVGSGANVLTF
TGTGCCAGCAGCTCCGGACTAGCGGGAGTTGGCTCTGGGGCCAACGTCCTGACTTTC
>.|TRBV19|TRBJ2-2|once
CASRDWGATTGELFF
TGTGCCAGTAGAGACTGGGGAGCGACTACCGGGGAGCTGTTTTTT
>.|TRBV5-1|TRBJ2-5|once
CASSFDKTQYF
TGCGCCAGCAGCTTTGACAAGACCCAGTACTTC
>.|TRBV28|TRBJ1-4|.
CASSSSGGANEKLFF
TGTGCCAGCAGTTCTTCCGGGGGGGCGAATGAAAAACTGTTTTTT
>TRBD1|TRBV14|TRBJ1-2|few
CAVSSGQSYGYTF
TGTGCTGTTAGCTCGGGACAGAGCTATGGCTACACCTTC
>.|TRBV27|TRBJ1-5|.
CASSRDSRQPQHF
TGTGCCAGCAGTCGAGACAGTAGACAGCCCCAGCATTTT
>TRBD2|TRBV2|TRBJ2-3|many
CASSDLQGLAGMDTQYF
TGTGCCAGCAGCGACCTACAGGGACTAGCGGGGATGGATACGCAGTATTTT
>.|TRBV11-2|TRBJ2-1|once
CASSFQPRYNEQFF
TGTGCCAGCAGCTTTCAGCCTAGATACAATGAGCAGTTCTTC
>TRBD2|TRBV4-3|TRBJ2-3|.
CASSPTTSARDTQYF
TGCGCCAGCAGCCCTACGACTAGCGCCCGAGATACGCAGTATTTT
>.|TRBV6-1|TRBJ1-6|.
CASSELQGNSPLHF
TGTGCCAGCAGTGAACTACAGGGAAATTCACCCCTCCACTTT
>.|TRBV7-2|TRBJ2-7|.
CASSFRQLTYEQYF
TGTGCCAGCAGCTTTAGACAGCTCACCTACGAGCAGTACTTC
>.|TRBV12-2|TRBJ2-7|.
CASRLGGLTSYEQYF
TGTGCAAGTCGCCTAGGGGGACTCACCTCCTACGAGCAGTACTTC
>.|TRBV10-3|TRBJ2-1|.
CAISDSGEINNEQFF
TGTGCCATCAGTGACTCGGGGGAGATAAACAATGAGCAGTTCTTC
>.|TRBV12-5|TRBJ2-1|.
CASGSDSGSPNEQFF
TGTGCTAGTGGTTCGGACTCGGGGAGCCCCAATGAGCAGTTCTTC
>.|TRBV5-6|TRBJ1-3|.
CASSFLSASNTIYF
TGTGCCAGCAGCTTCTTATCCGCGTCGAACACCATATATTTT